This paragraph covers one T cell receptor (beta chain) sequence. What it binds is unknown. V lost 7 bases, J lost 5 bases, and 14 bases lay in between. The CDR3 totals 14 residues. Germline V gene sequence: CDR1 MNHNS, CDR2 SASEGT. These data originate in a study of cytomegalovirus exposure and HLA in healthy donors. The PCR had 60 Vbeta and 13 Jbeta primers. Sequencing used immunoSEQ multiplex PCR; TCRdb keeps in-frame clones, though not all of them. The sample yields tens of thousands of clones, around two thirds seen once. Whole-study results and caveats: Segments of the TCR beta V type were, in most cases, productive about 87% or about 30% of the time in an earlier analysis.

Sample: PBMCs. The sequence was obtained from a woman in her thirties in good health and CMV-seronegative. This chain joins TRBV6-1 and TRBJ2-2, with no clear D. The CDR3 region is CASTSERGTGELFF. The CDR3 nucleotides are TGTGCCAGCACTTCCGAACGAGGAACCGGGGAGCTGTTTTTT.